This TCR beta chain was captured by sequencing in a study of blood T cell repertoires in COVID-19. Study-wide context: The origin of the acute and convalescent COVID-19 samples was the United States, Italy and Spain. The cDNA or gDNA used as material had been derived from T cells, B-cell-depleted T cells, or PBMCs.

Germline V gene lookup returns CDR1 SGHTA and CDR2 FQGNSA. J was trimmed by 4 bases and V by 6 bases; bases with no gene match: 4. The CDR3 contains 13 residues. Original handling: Reference gene primer amplification yielded estimated nucleated cell counts. The method was immunoSEQ multiplex PCR; TCRdb's version includes in-frame clones alone and lacks a portion of them. D and trimming were read from the DNA, whereas the V and J calls and clone size are those reported in that table. The table records 400,000 to 550,000 clones, about 89% of them present only once. The rearrangement joins TRBV7-2 to TRBJ1-2; TRBD1 matches at 8 bases. Sample: peripheral blood. This TCR derives from a woman in her 30s with acute or convalescent COVID-19. The DNA of the CDR3 is TGTGCCAGCAGTCAACAGGGGGGCTATGGCTACACCTTC. It encodes CASSQQGGYGYTF. The full variable domain, with the rest looked up from reference TRBV7-2 and TRBJ1-2, is GAGVSQSPSNKVTEKGKDVELRCDPISGHTALYWYRQSLGQGLEFLIYFQGNSAPDKSGLPSDRFSAERTGGSVSTLTIQRTQQEDSAVYLCASSQQGGYGYTFGSGTRLTVV.